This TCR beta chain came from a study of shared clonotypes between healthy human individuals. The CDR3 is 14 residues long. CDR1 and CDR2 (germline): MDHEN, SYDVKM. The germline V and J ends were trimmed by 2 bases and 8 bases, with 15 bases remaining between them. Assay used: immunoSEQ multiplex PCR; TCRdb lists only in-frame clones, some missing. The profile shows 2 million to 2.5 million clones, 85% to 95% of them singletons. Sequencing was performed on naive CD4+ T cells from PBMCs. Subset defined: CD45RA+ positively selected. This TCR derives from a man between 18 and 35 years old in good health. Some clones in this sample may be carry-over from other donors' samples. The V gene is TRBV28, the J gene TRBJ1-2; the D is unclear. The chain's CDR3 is CASSLKSRLWGYTF. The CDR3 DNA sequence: TGTGCCAGCAGTTTAAAAAGCCGGCTGTGGGGCTACACCTTC.